This is a list of T cell receptor beta chains from one sample in a study of cytomegalovirus exposure and HLA in healthy donors. Only in-frame clones appear in the TCRdb table, and some are missing; sequencing was by immunoSEQ multiplex PCR. The sample lists 150,000 or so clones; over 70% were seen once. Sequences were obtained from PBMCs. These receptors were obtained from a man over 45 in good health and CMV-seropositive. The CDR3 runs from the conserved cysteine through the conserved F or W. The D gene is left open where the match is weak. Size values are once, few and many counts, or a class for expanded clones, and some rows have none.

size: .; V: TRBV7-2; D: .; J: TRBJ2-3; CDR3: CASSPMRHTDTQYF; DNA: TGTGCCAGCAGTCCAATGCGGCACACAGATACGCAGTATTTT
size: once; V: TRBV28; D: .; J: TRBJ1-5; CDR3: CASSPTAGSNQPQHF; DNA: TGTGCCAGCAGTCCTACAGCAGGGAGCAATCAGCCCCAGCATTTT
size: once; V: TRBV10-3; D: TRBD1; J: TRBJ1-1; CDR3: CAISENDRGRAEAFF; DNA: TGTGCCATCAGTGAGAATGACAGGGGGCGTGCAGAAGCTTTCTTT
size: .; V: TRBV15; D: .; J: TRBJ2-1; CDR3: CATSRDRSGLIPFF; DNA: TGTGCCACCAGCAGAGATCGTAGCGGTCTTATTCCGTTCTTC
size: .; V: TRBV4-1; D: TRBD1; J: TRBJ1-1; CDR3: CASSLDRGTHEAFF; DNA: TGCGCCAGCAGCCTGGACAGGGGGACCCATGAAGCTTTCTTT
size: .; V: TRBV11-3; D: .; J: TRBJ2-1; CDR3: CASSLKRDNEQFF; DNA: TGTGCCAGCAGCCTAAAAAGAGACAATGAGCAGTTCTTC
size: .; V: TRBV28; D: TRBD1; J: TRBJ1-1; CDR3: CASSLSGTGMNTEAFF; DNA: TGTGCCAGCAGTTTATCCGGGACAGGTATGAACACTGAAGCTTTCTTT
size: .; V: TRBV11-2; D: .; J: TRBJ1-6; CDR3: CASSLGGNSPLHF; DNA: TGTGCCAGCAGCTTGGGGGGAAATTCACCCCTCCACTTT
size: once; V: TRBV5-4; D: .; J: TRBJ2-6; CDR3: CASSFWSGGSGANVLTF; DNA: TGTGCCAGCAGCTTCTGGAGCGGAGGGTCTGGGGCCAACGTCCTGACTTTC
size: .; V: TRBV11-2; D: TRBD1; J: TRBJ2-7; CDR3: CASSAPGQVTYEQYF; DNA: TGTGCCAGCAGCGCCCCGGGACAGGTAACGTACGAGCAGTACTTC
size: .; V: TRBV7-6; D: TRBD2; J: TRBJ2-1; CDR3: CASSLALGTIPTRREQFF; DNA: TGTGCCAGCAGCTTAGCCCTCGGGACTATCCCTACAAGACGCGAGCAGTTCTTC
size: .; V: TRBV5-1; D: .; J: TRBJ2-5; CDR3: CASKSGGAKETQYF; DNA: TGCGCCAGCAAGTCGGGCGGGGCAAAAGAGACCCAGTACTTC
size: few; V: TRBV4-1; D: .; J: TRBJ1-3; CDR3: CASSQVARNINTIYF; DNA: TGCGCCAGCAGCCAAGTGGCCAGGAATATAAACACCATATATTTT
size: once; V: TRBV9; D: .; J: TRBJ2-2; CDR3: CASSELPREGELFF; DNA: TGTGCCAGCAGCGAGCTCCCTCGGGAGGGGGAGCTGTTTTTT
size: .; V: TRBV9; D: TRBD2; J: TRBJ2-1; CDR3: CASSPTSGLNEQFF; DNA: TGTGCCAGCAGCCCAACTAGCGGTCTGAATGAGCAGTTCTTC
size: .; V: TRBV7-3; D: TRBD2; J: TRBJ2-2; CDR3: CASSFNSGGTGELFF; DNA: TGTGCCAGCAGCTTTAATAGCGGGGGCACCGGGGAGCTGTTTTTT
size: .; V: TRBV28; D: .; J: TRBJ2-1; CDR3: CATDRSSNEQFF; DNA: TGTGCCACTGACAGGTCCTCCAATGAGCAGTTCTTC
size: .; V: TRBV4-3; D: TRBD2; J: TRBJ2-3; CDR3: CASSQDWVAGGIDTQYF; DNA: TGCGCCAGCAGCCAAGATTGGGTAGCGGGAGGTATAGATACGCAGTATTTT
size: .; V: TRBV11-2; D: TRBD1; J: TRBJ2-1; CDR3: CASSSRVRGQYNEQFF; DNA: TGTGCCAGCAGCTCAAGAGTGAGGGGACAGTACAATGAGCAGTTCTTC
size: .; V: TRBV5-4; D: TRBD2; J: TRBJ2-2; CDR3: CASSLAGGTSGSSRGLFF; DNA: TGTGCCAGCAGCTTGGCCGGTGGGACTAGCGGGAGTAGTAGAGGACTGTTTTTT
size: .; V: TRBV28; D: .; J: TRBJ2-7; CDR3: CASGLETPRGEQYF; DNA: TGTGCCAGCGGCCTCGAAACCCCGCGGGGCGAGCAGTACTTC
size: .; V: TRBV6-1; D: .; J: TRBJ1-1; CDR3: CASSGHLNTEAFF; DNA: TGTGCCAGCAGTGGGCATCTGAACACTGAAGCTTTCTTT
size: few; V: TRBV2; D: TRBD1; J: TRBJ1-5; CDR3: CASTQGAGNQPQHF; DNA: TGTGCCAGCACACAGGGGGCAGGCAATCAGCCCCAGCATTTT
size: .; V: TRBV7-9; D: .; J: TRBJ1-1; CDR3: CASSLGPTEAFF; DNA: TGTGCCAGCAGCTTGGGCCCCACTGAAGCTTTCTTT
size: .; V: TRBV6-5; D: TRBD2; J: TRBJ2-1; CDR3: CASSYKLAVYNEQFF; DNA: TGTGCCAGCAGTTACAAGCTAGCGGTCTACAATGAGCAGTTCTTC
size: once; V: TRBV5-4; D: .; J: TRBJ1-2; CDR3: CASSLPQDNYGYTF; DNA: TGTGCCAGCAGCTTGCCGCAGGATAACTATGGCTACACCTTC
size: .; V: TRBV6-6; D: .; J: TRBJ1-1; CDR3: CASSYRRNTEAFF; DNA: TGTGCCAGCAGTTATAGGAGGAACACTGAAGCTTTCTTT
size: .; V: TRBV9; D: TRBD1; J: TRBJ2-2; CDR3: CASSLRKGAEGTGELFF; DNA: TGTGCCAGCAGCCTTAGAAAGGGGGCCGAAGGAACCGGGGAGCTGTTTTTT
size: .; V: TRBV30; D: .; J: TRBJ2-7; CDR3: CAWSYGTGGIYEQYF; DNA: TGTGCCTGGAGTTACGGGACTGGGGGGATCTACGAGCAGTACTTC
size: once; V: TRBV2; D: .; J: TRBJ1-2; CDR3: CASSRVQGYYTF; DNA: TGTGCCAGCAGCAGAGTCCAGGGTTACTACACCTTC
size: .; V: TRBV6-1; D: .; J: TRBJ1-4; CDR3: CASTGNRATNEKLFF; DNA: TGTGCCAGCACCGGGAACAGGGCAACTAATGAAAAACTGTTTTTT
size: .; V: TRBV28; D: .; J: TRBJ1-1; CDR3: CATDEWGTVTREAFF; DNA: TGTGCCACCGATGAGTGGGGGACTGTCACCCGTGAAGCTTTCTTT
size: few; V: TRBV20-1; D: TRBD2; J: TRBJ2-7; CDR3: CSPGGFYEQYF; DNA: TGCAGCCCGGGGGGGTTCTACGAGCAGTACTTC
size: .; V: TRBV9; D: .; J: TRBJ1-1; CDR3: CASSVEAQAGTEAFF; DNA: TGTGCCAGCAGCGTAGAGGCACAGGCAGGGACTGAAGCTTTCTTT
size: .; V: TRBV18; D: TRBD2; J: TRBJ2-1; CDR3: CASSLTSGSINNEQFF; DNA: TGTGCCAGCTCACTGACTAGCGGGAGTATTAACAATGAGCAGTTCTTC
size: .; V: TRBV6-5; D: TRBD2; J: TRBJ2-1; CDR3: CASSYSVVAGVYEQFF; DNA: TGTGCCAGCAGTTACTCGGTAGTAGCGGGAGTTTATGAGCAGTTCTTC
size: .; V: TRBV7-8; D: .; J: TRBJ1-2; CDR3: CASSPSILQGRYGYTF; DNA: TGTGCCAGCAGCCCATCAATACTGCAGGGTCGATATGGCTACACCTTC
size: .; V: TRBV5-4; D: .; J: TRBJ2-3; CDR3: CAILSGSTDTQYF; DNA: TGTGCCATACTTTCGGGGAGCACAGATACGCAGTATTTT